The 11 T cell receptor beta chains reported below all come from one sample, sequenced in a study of identical twins. TCRdb recomputed calls from the 5' RACE reads with MiXCR, one row per CDR3 protein. The table has approximately 680,000 distinct CDR3 sequences, about 7% seen once. In addition, the sample was reused for a study of yellow fever vaccine responses in identical twins.

The sequenced material came from PBMCs. These receptors all stem from a woman aged 18 to 35 in good health.

This clonotype was found many times. The rearrangement joins TRBV20-1 to TRBJ2-7, with 9 positions matching TRBD1. The trim removed 5 bases at V and 0 bases at J, leaving 2 bases unmatched. Germline V gene sequence: CDR1 DFQATT, CDR2 SNEGSKA (reference sequence). This CDR3 region has 13 residues. The CDR3 is CSAWDRVSYEQYV. CDR3 coding DNA: TGCAGTGCTTGGGACAGGGTCTCCTACGAGCAGTACGTC.

This clonotype was seen a few times. The V and J genes are TRBV20-1 and TRBJ1-6, with 9 positions matching TRBD1. The CDR3 totals 15 residues. Germline V gives CDR1 DFQATT, CDR2 SNEGSKA (reference sequence). V lost 2 bases, J lost 6 bases, and 5 bases stayed unmatched. The CDR3 DNA is TGCAGTGCTAGATCCGGGACAGGGAGTAATTCACCCCTCCACTTT. The encoded protein is CSARSGTGSNSPLHF.

The V call is TRBV7-9, the J call TRBJ2-1; D not resolved. Germline lookup yields CDR1 SEHNR and CDR2 FQNEAQ (reference sequence). CDR3 length equals 15 residues. V was shortened by 5 bases and J by 0 bases, with 11 bases between the two germline ends. CDR3 sequence (DNA): TGTGCCAGCAGCATTGCCGGCAGCTCCTACAATGAGCAGTTCTTC. Encoded protein: CASSIAGSSYNEQFF.

The V and J genes are TRBV20-1 and TRBJ1-2, with D possibly TRBD1 on 5 matching bases. Trimming removed 5 bases at V and 8 bases at J, with 24 bases between. The germline V gene encodes CDR1 DFQATT and CDR2 SNEGSKA (reference sequence). CDR3 size: 15 residues. Written as DNA, the CDR3 is TGCAGTGCTGCAAGCCCTTCGGGGGGTGGTCCGGGCTACACCTTC. As protein: CSAASPSGGGPGYTF.

This chain joins TRBV20-1 and TRBJ1-2; no clear D. The V end lost 3 bases, the J end lost 8 bases, and 13 bases lay between the germline ends. The CDR3 runs 12 residues. Germline CDR1 and CDR2: DFQATT and SNEGSKA (reference sequence). CDR3 protein: CSASWGSGGYTF. The DNA for the CDR3 is TGCAGTGCTAGTTGGGGTTCAGGAGGCTACACCTTC.

The sample holds many counts of this clonotype. The chain links TRBV6-1 to TRBJ2-7; 8 bases match TRBD1. The germline CDR1 and CDR2 sequences are MNHNS and SASEGT. The junction had 2 bases not matched to a gene; V was cut back by 1 base and J by 0 bases. The CDR3 loop spans 15 amino acids. In DNA, the CDR3 is TGTGCCAGCAGTGAAGGGACAGGGAGCTCCTACGAGCAGTACTTC. It yields the protein CASSEGTGSSYEQYF.

This clonotype occurred many times. The chain links TRBV20-1 to TRBJ2-5; 8 bases map to TRBD1. CDR3 length: 14 residues. Germline CDR1 DFQATT, CDR2 SNEGSKA (reference sequence). Trimming cost V 6 bases and J 5 bases; bases outside gene matches: 11. CDR3 region: CSASGQGVFETQYF. The CDR3 coding sequence is TGCAGTGCAAGCGGACAGGGTGTTTTTGAGACCCAGTACTTC.

This clonotype showed up just a few times. The chain couples TRBV7-8 to TRBJ2-3; perhaps TRBD2 as D (5 bases). This CDR3 has 17 amino acids. Deletions cut 1 base from V and 5 bases from J, with 19 bases between. Germline CDR1 reads SGHVS; CDR2 reads FQNEAQ. CDR3 DNA sequence: TGTGCCAGCAGCTTAGAAGGGAGCTCTAGTTGGGTAGATACGCAGTATTTT. Its protein is CASSLEGSSSWVDTQYF.

The chain links TRBV2 to TRBJ2-1, with D maybe TRBD2 (6 bases). Germline loops: CDR1 SNHLY, CDR2 FYNNEI. V was shortened by 8 bases and J by 6 bases, with 11 bases between the two germline ends. CDR3 length equals 12 residues. In DNA form, the CDR3 reads TGTGCCAGCGGAGGGGCAACCAATGAGCAGTTCTTC. This sequence encodes CASGGATNEQFF.

The chain carries TRBV7-6 and TRBJ2-2; TRBD1 matches 9 bases. This CDR3 comprises 15 residues. The trim removed 2 bases at V and 7 bases at J, leaving 5 bases unmatched. CDR1 and CDR2 (germline): SGHVS, FNYEAQ. The CDR3: CASSLYRGRGGELFF. The CDR3, as DNA: TGTGCCAGCAGCTTATACAGGGGGCGAGGCGGGGAGCTGTTTTTT. The full variable domain, completed using reference TRBV7-6 and TRBJ2-2, is GAGVSQSPRYKVTKRGQDVALRCDPISGHVSLYWYRQALGQGPEFLTYFNYEAQQDKSGLPNDRFSAERPEGSISTLTIQRTEQRDSAMYRCASSLYRGRGGELFFGEGSRLTVL.

This clonotype has only a few counts. V gene TRBV21-1 combines with J gene TRBJ2-5; TRBD1 is the table's D call and was not checked against the DNA. TRBV21-1 is a pseudogene segment. The CDR3 has 15 amino acids. The CDR3 DNA follows: TGTGCCAGCCGGGGGCAGGGACTTGATCAAGAGACCCAGTACTTC. This translates into CASRGQGLDQETQYF.